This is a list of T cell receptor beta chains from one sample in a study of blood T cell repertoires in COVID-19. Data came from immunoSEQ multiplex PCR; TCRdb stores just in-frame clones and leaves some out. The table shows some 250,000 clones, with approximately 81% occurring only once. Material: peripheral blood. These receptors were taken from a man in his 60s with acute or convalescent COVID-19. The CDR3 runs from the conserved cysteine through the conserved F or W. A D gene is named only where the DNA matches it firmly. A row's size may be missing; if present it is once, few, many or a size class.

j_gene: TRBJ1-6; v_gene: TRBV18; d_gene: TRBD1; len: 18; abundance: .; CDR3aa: CASSPTGEQSSYNSPLHF; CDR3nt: TGTGCCAGCTCACCAACAGGGGAGCAGAGCTCCTATAATTCACCCCTCCACTTT
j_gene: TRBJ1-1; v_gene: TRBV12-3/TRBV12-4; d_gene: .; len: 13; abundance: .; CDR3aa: CASSLRQNTEAFF; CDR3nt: TGTGCCAGCAGCCTTAGACAGAACACTGAAGCTTTCTTT
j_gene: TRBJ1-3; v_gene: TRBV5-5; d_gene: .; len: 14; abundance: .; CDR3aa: CASSPGASGNTIYF; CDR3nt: TGTGCCAGCAGCCCCGGAGCCTCGGGAAACACCATATATTTT
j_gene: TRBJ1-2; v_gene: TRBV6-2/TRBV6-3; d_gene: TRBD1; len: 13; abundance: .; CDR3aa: CASSFGTAYGYTF; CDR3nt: TGTGCCAGCAGTTTTGGGACAGCCTATGGCTACACCTTC
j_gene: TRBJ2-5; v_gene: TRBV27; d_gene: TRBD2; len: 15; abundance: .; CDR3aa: CASSPVAGVYETQYF; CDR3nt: TGTGCCAGCAGTCCTGTAGCGGGAGTATATGAGACCCAGTACTTC
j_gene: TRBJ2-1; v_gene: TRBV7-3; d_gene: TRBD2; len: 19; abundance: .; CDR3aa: CASSLGLAGALLSYNEQFF; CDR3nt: TGTGCCAGCAGCCTGGGACTAGCGGGGGCTCTGTTGTCCTACAATGAGCAGTTCTTC
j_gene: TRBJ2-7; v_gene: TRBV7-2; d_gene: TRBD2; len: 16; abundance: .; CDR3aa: CASSLSPSSGGYEQYF; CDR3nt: TGTGCCAGCAGCTTATCACCTTCTAGCGGGGGTTACGAGCAGTACTTC
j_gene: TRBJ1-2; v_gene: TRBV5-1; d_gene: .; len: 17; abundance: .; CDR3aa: CASSLGFWGEADYGYTF; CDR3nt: TGCGCCAGCAGCTTGGGTTTTTGGGGGGAAGCCGACTATGGCTACACCTTC
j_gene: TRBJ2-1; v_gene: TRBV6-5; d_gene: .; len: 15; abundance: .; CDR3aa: CASSRSGGSLDEQFF; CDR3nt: TGTGCCAGCAGTCGTAGTGGGGGGAGTCTTGATGAGCAGTTCTTC
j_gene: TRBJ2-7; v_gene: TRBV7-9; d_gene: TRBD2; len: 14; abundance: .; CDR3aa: CASSSTGGRNEQYF; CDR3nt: TGTGCCAGCAGCTCGACGGGAGGTAGGAACGAGCAGTACTTC
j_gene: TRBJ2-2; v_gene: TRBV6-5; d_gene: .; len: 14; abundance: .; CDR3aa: CASSYSRTPGELFF; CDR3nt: TGTGCCAGCAGTTACTCTAGGACACCCGGGGAGCTGTTTTTT
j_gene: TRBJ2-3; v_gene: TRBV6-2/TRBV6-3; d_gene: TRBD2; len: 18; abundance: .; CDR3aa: CASSYTTSGSSFLDTQYF; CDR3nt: TGTGCCAGCAGTTACACTACTAGCGGGAGTTCGTTCTTGGATACGCAGTATTTT
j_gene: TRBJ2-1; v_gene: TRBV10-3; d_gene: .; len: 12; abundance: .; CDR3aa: CAIRDTHNEQFF; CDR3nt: TGTGCCATCAGGGACACCCACAATGAGCAGTTCTTC
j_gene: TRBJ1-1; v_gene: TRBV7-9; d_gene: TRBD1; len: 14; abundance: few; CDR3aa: CASSLIRDRAEAFF; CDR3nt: TGTGCCAGCAGCCTGATAAGGGACAGGGCTGAAGCTTTCTTT
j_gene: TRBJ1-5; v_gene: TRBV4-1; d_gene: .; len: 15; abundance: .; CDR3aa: CASSPGQQSNQPQHF; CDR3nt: TGCGCCAGCAGCCCCGGACAGCAGAGCAATCAGCCCCAGCATTTT
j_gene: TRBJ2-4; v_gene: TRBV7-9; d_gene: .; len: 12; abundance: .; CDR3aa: CASSWQGDIQYF; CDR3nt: TGTGCCAGCAGCTGGCAGGGTGACATTCAGTACTTC
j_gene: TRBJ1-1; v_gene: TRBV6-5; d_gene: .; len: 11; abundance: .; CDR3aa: CASSYFMEAFF; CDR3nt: TGTGCCAGCAGTTACTTTATGGAAGCTTTCTTT
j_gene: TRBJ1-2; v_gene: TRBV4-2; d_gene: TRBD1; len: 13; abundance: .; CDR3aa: CASSTGGMYGYTF; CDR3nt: TGTGCCAGCAGCACAGGGGGAATGTATGGCTACACCTTC
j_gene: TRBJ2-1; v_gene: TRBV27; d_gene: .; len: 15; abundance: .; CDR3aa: CASSRRLVGNNEQFF; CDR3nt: TGTGCCAGCAGCCGAAGACTAGTCGGGAACAATGAGCAGTTCTTC
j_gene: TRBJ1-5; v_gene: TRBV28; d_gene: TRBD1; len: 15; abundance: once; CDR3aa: CASWIGTGGRQPQHF; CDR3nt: TGTGCCAGCTGGATAGGGACAGGGGGCAGACAGCCCCAGCATTTT
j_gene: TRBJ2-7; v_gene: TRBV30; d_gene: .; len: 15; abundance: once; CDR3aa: CAWSDGQPTTYEQYF; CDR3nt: TGTGCCTGGAGTGATGGACAGCCAACAACCTACGAGCAGTACTTC
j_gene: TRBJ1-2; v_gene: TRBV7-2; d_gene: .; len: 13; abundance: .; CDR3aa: CASSLLVLYGYTF; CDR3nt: TGTGCCAGCAGCTTACTAGTACTCTATGGCTACACCTTC
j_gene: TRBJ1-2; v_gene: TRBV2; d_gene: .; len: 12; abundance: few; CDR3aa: CASTRLNYGYTF; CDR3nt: TGTGCCAGCACTAGGCTTAACTATGGCTACACCTTC
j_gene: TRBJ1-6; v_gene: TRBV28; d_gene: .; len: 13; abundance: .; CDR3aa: CATFGGVTSPLHF; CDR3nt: TGTGCCACCTTCGGGGGAGTCACTTCACCCCTCCACTTT
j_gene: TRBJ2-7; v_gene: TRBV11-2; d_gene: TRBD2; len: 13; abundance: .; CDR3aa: CASSLGLAGLGVF; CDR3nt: TGTGCCAGCAGCCTTGGACTAGCGGGGCTGGGGGTGTTC
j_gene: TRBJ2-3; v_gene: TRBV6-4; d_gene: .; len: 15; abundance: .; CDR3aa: CASSPSLARTDTQYF; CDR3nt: TGTGCCAGCAGCCCCAGTTTAGCCCGCACAGATACGCAGTATTTT
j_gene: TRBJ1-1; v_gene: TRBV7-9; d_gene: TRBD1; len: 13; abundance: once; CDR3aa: CASSRDRGSGAFF; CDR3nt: TGTGCCAGCAGCCGGGACAGGGGGTCAGGAGCTTTCTTT
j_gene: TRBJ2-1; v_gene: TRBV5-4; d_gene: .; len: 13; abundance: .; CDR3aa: CASSASDRNEQFF; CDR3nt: TGTGCCAGCAGCGCGTCAGACAGAAATGAGCAGTTCTTC
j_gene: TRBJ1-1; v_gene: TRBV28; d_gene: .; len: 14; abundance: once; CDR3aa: CASSSTQGLFEAFF; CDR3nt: TGTGCCAGCAGTTCGACCCAGGGACTGTTTGAAGCTTTCTTT
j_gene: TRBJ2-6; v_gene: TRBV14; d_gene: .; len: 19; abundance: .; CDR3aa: CASSHGRGGVFSGANVLTF; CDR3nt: TGTGCCAGCAGCCACGGGAGAGGGGGCGTTTTCTCTGGGGCCAACGTCCTGACTTTC
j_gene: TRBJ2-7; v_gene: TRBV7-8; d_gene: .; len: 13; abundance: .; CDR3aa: CASSFSVSYEQYF; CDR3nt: TGTGCCAGCAGCTTTTCTGTCTCCTACGAGCAGTACTTC
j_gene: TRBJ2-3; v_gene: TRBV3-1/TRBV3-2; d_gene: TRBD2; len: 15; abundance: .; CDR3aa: CASSRSGGGTDTQYF; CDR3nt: TGTGCCAGCAGCCGTAGCGGGGGGGGCACAGATACGCAGTATTTT
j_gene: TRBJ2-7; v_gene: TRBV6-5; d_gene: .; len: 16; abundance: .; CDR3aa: CASSYSKYGENYEQYF; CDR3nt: TGTGCCAGCAGTTACTCGAAGTACGGGGAGAACTACGAGCAGTACTTC
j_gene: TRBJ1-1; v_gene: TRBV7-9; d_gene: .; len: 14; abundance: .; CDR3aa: CASSLSGTRTEAFF; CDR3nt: TGTGCCAGCAGCTTAAGTGGTACGAGGACTGAAGCTTTCTTT
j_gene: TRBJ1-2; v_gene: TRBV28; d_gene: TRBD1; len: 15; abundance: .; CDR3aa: CASSLDLDRGYGYTF; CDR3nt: TGTGCCAGCAGTTTAGACCTGGACAGGGGCTATGGCTACACCTTC
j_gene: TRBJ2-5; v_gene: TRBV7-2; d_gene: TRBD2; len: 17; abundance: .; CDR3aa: CASSLVAGGTNRETQYF; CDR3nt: TGTGCCAGCAGCTTAGTGGCGGGGGGCACGAACCGAGAGACCCAGTACTTC
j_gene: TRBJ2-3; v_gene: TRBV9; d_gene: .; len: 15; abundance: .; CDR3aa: CASSVARARTDTQYF; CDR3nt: TGTGCCAGCAGCGTAGCGAGGGCTAGGACAGATACGCAGTATTTT
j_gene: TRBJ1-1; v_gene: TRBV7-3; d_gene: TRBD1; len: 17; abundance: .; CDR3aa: CASSLSPNDRGGTEAFF; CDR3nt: TGTGCCAGCAGCTTAAGCCCGAACGACAGGGGTGGCACTGAAGCTTTCTTT
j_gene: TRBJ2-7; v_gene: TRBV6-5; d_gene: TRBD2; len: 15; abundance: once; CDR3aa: CASSSLAGVRNEQYF; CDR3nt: TGTGCCAGCAGTTCCCTAGCGGGAGTAAGAAACGAGCAGTACTTC
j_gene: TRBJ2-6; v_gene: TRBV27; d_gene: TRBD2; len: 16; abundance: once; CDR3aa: CASSASGGSGANVLTF; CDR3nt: TGTGCCAGCAGTGCCTCGGGGGGCTCTGGGGCCAACGTCCTGACTTTC
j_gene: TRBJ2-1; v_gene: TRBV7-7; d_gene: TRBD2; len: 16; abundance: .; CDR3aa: CASSLELAASYNEQFF; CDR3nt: TGTGCTAGCAGCTTAGAGCTAGCGGCCTCCTACAATGAGCAGTTCTTC
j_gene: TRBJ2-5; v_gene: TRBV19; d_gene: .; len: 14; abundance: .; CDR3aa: CASSSLGAQETQYF; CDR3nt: TGTGCCAGTAGTTCCCTGGGGGCCCAAGAGACCCAGTACTTC
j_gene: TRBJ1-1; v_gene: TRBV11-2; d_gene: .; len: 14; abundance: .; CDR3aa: CASSLSNRNTEAFF; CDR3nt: TGTGCCAGCAGCTTATCCAACAGGAACACTGAAGCTTTCTTT
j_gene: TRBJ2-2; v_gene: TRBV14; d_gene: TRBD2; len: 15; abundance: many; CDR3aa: CASSRTRANTGELFF; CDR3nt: TGTGCCAGCAGCCGGACTAGAGCGAACACCGGGGAGCTGTTTTTT
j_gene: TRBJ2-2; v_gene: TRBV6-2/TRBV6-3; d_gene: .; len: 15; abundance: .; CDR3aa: CASSYSQQLTGELFF; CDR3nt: TGTGCCAGCAGTTACTCGCAACAGCTCACCGGGGAGCTGTTTTTT
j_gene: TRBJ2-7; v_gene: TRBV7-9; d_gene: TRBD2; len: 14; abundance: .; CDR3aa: CASSTSGSSYEQYF; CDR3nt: TGTGCCAGCAGCACTAGCGGCAGCTCCTACGAGCAGTACTTC
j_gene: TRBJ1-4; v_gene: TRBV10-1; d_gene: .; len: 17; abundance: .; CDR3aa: CASSRTDTDIFNEKLFF; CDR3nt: TGCGCCAGCAGCCGTACGGACACCGATATATTCAATGAAAAACTGTTTTTT
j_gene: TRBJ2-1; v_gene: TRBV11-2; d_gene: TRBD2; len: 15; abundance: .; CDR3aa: CASSPVIAGGDEQFF; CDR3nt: TGTGCCAGCAGCCCCGTGATAGCGGGGGGGGATGAGCAGTTCTTC
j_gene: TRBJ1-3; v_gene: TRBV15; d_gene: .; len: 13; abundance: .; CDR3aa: CATSGGGGNTIYF; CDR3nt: TGTGCCACCTCGGGGGGAGGGGGAAACACCATATATTTT
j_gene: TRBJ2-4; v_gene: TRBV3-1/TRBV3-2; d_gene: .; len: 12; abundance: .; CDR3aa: CASSQAGNIQYF; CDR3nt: TGTGCCAGCAGCCAAGCGGGAAACATTCAGTACTTC
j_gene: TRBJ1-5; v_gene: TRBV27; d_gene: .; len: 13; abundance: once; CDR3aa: CASSLSYNQPQHF; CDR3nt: TGTGCCAGCAGTTTATCGTACAATCAGCCCCAGCATTTT
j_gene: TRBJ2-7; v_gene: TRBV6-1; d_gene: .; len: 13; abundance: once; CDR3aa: CASSEQGRYEQYF; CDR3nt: TGTGCCAGCAGTGAACAGGGCCGCTACGAGCAGTACTTC
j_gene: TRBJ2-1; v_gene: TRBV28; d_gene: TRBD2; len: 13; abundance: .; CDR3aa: CASLAGTYNEQFF; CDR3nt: TGTGCCAGCCTAGCGGGTACCTACAATGAGCAGTTCTTC